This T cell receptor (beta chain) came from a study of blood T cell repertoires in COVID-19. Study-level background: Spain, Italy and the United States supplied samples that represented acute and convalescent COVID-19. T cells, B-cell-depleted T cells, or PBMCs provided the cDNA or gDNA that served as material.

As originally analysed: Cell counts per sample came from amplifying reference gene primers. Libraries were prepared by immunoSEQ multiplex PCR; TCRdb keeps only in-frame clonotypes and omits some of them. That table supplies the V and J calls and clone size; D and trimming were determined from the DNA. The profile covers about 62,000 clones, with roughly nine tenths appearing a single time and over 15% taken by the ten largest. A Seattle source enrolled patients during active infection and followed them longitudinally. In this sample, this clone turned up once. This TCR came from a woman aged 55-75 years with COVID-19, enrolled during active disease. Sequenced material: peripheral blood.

CDR3 loop: CASRHRDPYEQYF. The CDR3 DNA is TGTGCCAGCAGACACAGGGACCCCTACGAGCAGTACTTC. The chain couples TRBV6-5 to TRBJ2-7; D might be TRBD1 (6 bases). Germline V CDR1 and CDR2: MNHEY, SVGAGI. The germline V and J ends were trimmed by 6 bases and 2 bases, with 11 bases remaining between them. The CDR3 consists of 13 residues.